Listed below are T cell receptor beta chains from one sample, sequenced in a study of T cells after posttransplantation cyclophosphamide. Libraries were prepared by immunoSEQ multiplex PCR; TCRdb keeps only in-frame clonotypes and omits some of them. The sample carries about 52,000 clones, 94% recorded once. The sequenced sample consisted of PBMCs. These receptors were collected from a woman aged 25-40 years in good health and a related stem cell transplant donor. Each CDR3 is given with its conserved first and last residue. The order of the fields is D gene, J gene, clone size, V gene, CDR3 protein, CDR3 DNA. The D gene is left open where the match is weak. Expanded clones get a size class; other rows say once, few or many, or leave the size out.

>NA|TRBJ2-5|NA|TRBV7-2
CASSLDGWYQETQYF
TGTGCCAGCAGCTTAGATGGCTGGTACCAAGAGACCCAGTACTTC
>NA|TRBJ1-5|NA|TRBV4-1
CASSQVSRGSNQPQHF
TGCGCCAGCAGCCAAGTAAGCCGGGGAAGCAATCAGCCCCAGCATTTT
>NA|TRBJ1-2|NA|TRBV29-1
CSVEETGRGGYTF
TGCAGCGTTGAAGAGACAGGCCGCGGTGGCTACACCTTC
>TRBD2|TRBJ2-1|once|TRBV12-5
CASGGAGGHNEQFF
TGTGCTAGTGGTGGGGCGGGGGGGCACAATGAGCAGTTCTTC
>TRBD1|TRBJ1-1|once|TRBV5-1
CASCGTGTYTEAFF
TGCGCCAGCTGTGGGACAGGTACTTACACTGAAGCTTTCTTT
>NA|TRBJ2-3|once|TRBV19
CASSDGQAADTQYF
TGTGCCAGTAGTGATGGCCAGGCAGCAGATACGCAGTATTTT
>NA|TRBJ1-3|NA|TRBV19
CASSIVQGSGNTIYF
TGTGCCAGTAGTATCGTACAGGGCTCTGGAAACACCATATATTTT
>TRBD2|TRBJ2-3|once|TRBV2
CASSVLAGGTDTQYF
TGTGCCAGCAGTGTCCTAGCGGGGGGCACAGATACGCAGTATTTT
>TRBD1|TRBJ1-2|NA|TRBV14
CASSSGQMRASYGYTF
TGTGCCAGCAGCTCGGGACAGATGCGAGCCTCCTATGGCTACACCTTC
>TRBD1|TRBJ1-5|NA|TRBV6-5
CASSHRGTDQPQHF
TGTGCCAGCAGTCACAGGGGAACCGATCAGCCCCAGCATTTT
>NA|TRBJ2-7|NA|TRBV5-1
CASSPGYEQYF
TGCGCCAGCAGCCCAGGGTACGAGCAGTACTTC
>TRBD1|TRBJ2-3|NA|TRBV7-9
CASSPGTGIFTDTQYF
TGTGCCAGCAGCCCCGGGACAGGGATTTTCACAGATACGCAGTATTTT
>NA|TRBJ1-2|NA|TRBV19
CASARRGGNYGYTF
TGTGCCAGTGCCCGCCGGGGAGGGAACTATGGCTACACCTTC
>TRBD2|TRBJ2-5|once|TRBV7-6
CASSLRRPGLAGGKGETQYF
TGTGCCAGCAGCCTCAGACGCCCGGGACTAGCGGGGGGAAAGGGAGAGACCCAGTACTTC
>TRBD2|TRBJ2-1|NA|TRBV6-5
CASSSGGAYNEQFF
TGTGCCAGCAGTAGCGGGGGGGCCTACAATGAGCAGTTCTTC
>NA|TRBJ1-2|once|TRBV7-8
CASSLESGPPTF
TGTGCCAGCAGCTTAGAGAGTGGTCCTCCCACCTTC
>NA|TRBJ2-4|NA|TRBV4-2
CASSQAGGPQNIQYF
TGTGCCAGCAGCCAAGCCGGAGGGCCCCAAAACATTCAGTACTTC
>TRBD1|TRBJ2-7|NA|TRBV9
CASSGTGGELYEQYF
TGTGCCAGCAGCGGGACAGGGGGCGAGTTGTACGAGCAGTACTTC
>TRBD2|TRBJ2-7|NA|TRBV6-6
CASSGTSGGAYEQYF
TGTGCCAGCAGTGGTACTAGCGGGGGGGCTTACGAGCAGTACTTC
>NA|TRBJ2-3|NA|TRBV2
CASSEAGGDTQYF
TGTGCCAGCAGTGAAGCCGGCGGAGATACGCAGTATTTT
>NA|TRBJ2-3|NA|TRBV21-1
CASSKGLAGVPDTQYF
TGTGCCAGCAGCAAAGGACTAGCGGGTGTCCCAGATACGCAGTATTTT
>NA|TRBJ2-7|NA|TRBV9
CASSVKGGGLYEQYF
TGTGCCAGCAGCGTAAAGGGGGGGGGCCTCTACGAGCAGTACTTC
>NA|TRBJ1-5|few|TRBV7-9
CASSLEYSNQPQHF
TGTGCCAGCAGCTTAGAATATAGCAATCAGCCCCAGCATTTT
>NA|TRBJ2-7|NA|TRBV7-2
CASSQQTGQTYEQYF
TGTGCCAGCAGCCAGCAGACAGGACAGACCTACGAGCAGTACTTC
>NA|TRBJ1-5|once|TRBV10-2
CASSERGRVRDQPQHF
TGCGCCAGCAGTGAGAGGGGAAGGGTCAGGGATCAGCCCCAGCATTTT
>TRBD1|TRBJ1-1|NA|TRBV28
CASKVQGQGRTEAFF
TGTGCCAGCAAGGTTCAGGGACAGGGGCGGACTGAAGCTTTCTTT
>TRBD1|TRBJ2-5|NA|TRBV18
CASSTNYRRGRETQYF
TGTGCCAGCTCAACGAATTACCGCAGGGGGCGAGAGACCCAGTACTTC
>TRBD1|TRBJ1-2|NA|TRBV7-9
CASTPDRAYGYTF
TGTGCCAGCACTCCGGACAGGGCCTATGGCTACACCTTC
>TRBD1|TRBJ2-2|NA|TRBV23-1
CASSGADRENTGELFF
TGCGCCAGCAGTGGGGCGGACAGGGAGAACACCGGGGAGCTGTTTTTT
>TRBD1|TRBJ1-3|NA|TRBV18
CASSPTGQRPRSGNTIYF
TGTGCCAGCTCACCGACAGGGCAAAGGCCGCGCTCTGGAAACACCATATATTTT
>NA|TRBJ2-7|NA|TRBV18
CASSPRSGQFYEQYF
TGTGCCAGCTCACCACGATCCGGACAGTTCTACGAGCAGTACTTC
>TRBD1|TRBJ2-7|NA|TRBV18
CASSPSGTGSYEQYF
TGTGCCAGCTCACCATCGGGGACAGGGTCCTACGAGCAGTACTTC